This T cell receptor beta chain appears in the sequencing data of a study of graft-versus-host responses after intestinal transplantation. Overall study context: As for transplant type, recipients had multivisceral, liver-intestinal, or isolated intestinal grafts.

Overall study findings and caveats: Detected in recipient marrow were GvH clones, some of which were first observed in ileum or blood.

Profiling relied on immunoSEQ multiplex PCR, and the TCRdb table lists in-frame clones only, not all of them. The repertoire includes tens of thousands of clones, 94% of them detected once, and 0.15% to 0.2% sits in the top ten. Notes on this clone: What it binds is not known.

This receptor was taken from a human donor who was the organ donor for an intestinal transplant. This specimen consisted of unstimulated CD4+ T cells sorted from spleen or lymph node cells, obtained before transplant.

The CDR3 sequence is CASSQGFSTAGANVLTF. The CDR3 DNA follows: TGCGCCAGCAGCCAAGGGTTTTCGACAGCTGGGGCCAACGTCCTGACTTTC. The chain couples TRBV4-3 to TRBJ2-6; possible D gene TRBD1, 5 bases. CDR1 and CDR2 from the germline V gene are LGHNA and YSLEER. The CDR3 sequence is 17 residues long. V lost 1 base and J lost 2, with 12 bases in between.